Here is one T cell receptor beta chain with its context. The antigen remains unidentified. After extraction with the RNeasy kit, about 0.5 to 1 ug of the RNA was reverse transcribed using random hexamers. An immunoSEQ multiplex PCR generated amplified TCR beta CDR3 products spanning 54 Vbeta and 13 Jbeta. TCRdb processed the immunoSEQ multiplex PCR reads anew with MiXCR; each CDR3 protein has one entry. The sample holds about 77,000 distinct CDR3 sequences, 85% to 95% seen once. This entry comes from a study of CD8 T cells in Susac syndrome. Study-wide results and caveats: As the study acknowledged, the number of individuals in its TCR sequencing and HLA analysis was relatively small.

The germline V gene encodes CDR1 SGHDT and CDR2 YYEEEE. V gave up 4 bases and J gave up 0 bases, with 11 bases separating them. The CDR3 length is 15 residues. The V and J genes are TRBV5-6 and TRBJ2-1; D gene ambiguous. This sequence was found in a human donor with Susac syndrome. Source material: CD4+ T cells from PBMCs. CDR3 in amino acids: CASSTPGRSYNEQFF. In DNA, the CDR3 is TGTGCCAGCAGCACCCCTGGGCGCTCCTACAATGAGCAGTTCTTC.